Following are 28 T cell receptor beta chains from one sample sequenced in a study. Each CDR3 protein is one row after TCRdb ran MiXCR on the 5' RACE reads. The sample records more than 6,500 distinct CDR3 sequences, about a third being singletons. The sequencing sample was made of tumor-infiltrating memory CD4+ T cells sorted from the breast tumor. Subset here: memory CD4+ T cells, CD4+CD45RO+CD25-. The receptor source for this set is a female donor with breast cancer.

This clonotype showed up many times. For the CDR3, the DNA is TGCAGTGCTAGAGATCCCCCACAGGGTAGGGCTTTCTTT. Translating it yields CSARDPPQGRAFF. V is TRBV20-1 and J is TRBJ1-1; tentative D call: TRBD1 (6 bases). The CDR3 runs to 13 residues. Germline lookup yields CDR1 DFQATT and CDR2 SNEGSKA (reference sequence). V lost 0 bases to trimming and J lost 11 bases, with 16 bases between them.

As concerns this clonotype: Being one base from a much bigger clone, this may be a read error. The chain joins TRBV6-5 to TRBJ2-5; D gene uncertain. In germline, CDR1 is MNHEY, CDR2 SVGAGI. The CDR3 has 17 residues. The CDR3 sequence is CASSYLKSVTGKESQYF. CDR3 DNA sequence: TGTGCCAGCAGTTACCTCAAATCCGTTACGGGCAAAGAGTCCCAGTACTTC.

Of note for this clonotype: One base away lies a much larger clone, so this may be a sequencing read error. This rearrangement joins TRBV5-1 to TRBJ2-7; TRBD2 might be the D (5 bases). CDR3 size: 15 residues. The ends were cut back, 4 bases at V and 2 bases at J, with 16 bases in the middle. Germline V gene sequence: CDR1 SGHRS, CDR2 YFSETQ. This chain's CDR3 is CASSVCAGDAYEQYF. In DNA form, the CDR3 reads TGCGCCAGCAGCGTTTGCGCGGGCGACGCCTACGAGCAGTACTTC.

The chain employs TRBV20-1 and TRBJ1-5; D unresolved. Trimming stripped 3 bases from V and 4 bases from J, with 7 bases between. The germline gives CDR1 DFQATT, CDR2 SNEGSKA (reference sequence). The CDR3 sequence is 12 residues long. The CDR3 reads CSARDLNQPQHF. CDR3 nucleotides: TGCAGTGCTAGGGATTTGAATCAGCCCCAGCATTTT.

Sample share makes this clonotype medium-sized. V and J are TRBV9 and TRBJ2-3, with no clear D. Germline CDR1 and CDR2: SGDLS and YYNGEE. The CDR3 runs to 14 residues. The ends were cut back, 1 base at V and 2 bases at J, with 8 bases in the middle. This CDR3 is CASSVLLTTDTQYF. Here the CDR3 DNA reads TGTGCCAGCAGCGTACTACTCACCACAGATACGCAGTATTTT. The full variable domain, in which reference TRBV9 and TRBJ2-3 provide the parts outside the CDR3, is DSGVTQTPKHLITATGQRVTLRCSPRSGDLSVYWYQQSLDQGLQFLIQYYNGEERAKGNILERFSAQQFPDLHSELNLSSLELGDSALYFCASSVLLTTDTQYFGPGTRLTVL.

This clonotype was seen repeatedly, ten times or more. The junction departs from the called germline gene at one end, perhaps through a read error. The gene calls are TRBV9 and TRBJ2-1, with 10 bases matching TRBD2. This CDR3 has 15 residues. Germline V lookup: CDR1 SGDLS, CDR2 YYNGEE. CDR3 loop: CTSSASGTSVYEQFF. Written as DNA, the CDR3 is TGTACCAGCAGCGCCTCCGGGACTAGCGTATATGAGCAGTTCTTC.

Remarks on this clonotype: A much larger clone is a single base away; this may be a read error. The chain joins TRBV7-3 to TRBJ1-1; unclear D gene. This CDR3 is 15 amino acids long. The V end was cut by 1 base, the J end by 1 base, with 10 bases between. Germline lookup yields CDR1 SGHTA and CDR2 FQGTGA. The CDR3 protein is CASSLNQQTNTEAFF. The CDR3 coding sequence is TGTGCCAGCAGCTTAAATCAACAGACGAACACTGAAGCTTTCTTT.

This clonotype was observed many times. The CDR3 reads CASRPTKGPSNQPQHF. Here the CDR3 DNA reads TGCGCCAGCAGGCCGACGAAGGGTCCGAGCAATCAGCCCCAGCATTTT. The genes are TRBV4-1 and TRBJ1-5; D gene ambiguous. Per the germline V gene, CDR1 is MGHRA and CDR2 is YSYEKL. This CDR3 comprises 16 residues. Trimming took off 6 bases at V and 1 base at J, with 16 bases between the two ends.

For this clonotype: One end of the junction does not line up with germline, which may come from a read error. The J gene is TRBJ2-3, the V gene TRBV5-1; D gene uncertain. This CDR3 region has 14 residues. Germline values: CDR1 SGHRS, CDR2 YFSETQ. The CDR3 loop is CAGSDSYYVDTQYF. The CDR3 DNA reads as TGCGCCGGCAGCGATAGTTATTATGTTGATACGCAGTATTTT.

By sample share, this clonotype is medium-sized. V usage is TRBV7-6 and J usage is TRBJ2-1; a weak D match, TRBD2 (5 bases). The germline V gene encodes CDR1 SGHVS and CDR2 FNYEAQ. CDR3 length: 16 amino acids. V shed 1 base and J shed 0 bases, with 10 bases lying between them. The CDR3 nucleotides are TGTGCCAGCAGCTTAGAGGCGGGCAGCTCCTACAATGAGCAGTTCTTC. This encodes CASSLEAGSSYNEQFF. Drawing the rest from reference TRBV7-6 and TRBJ2-1, the complete variable domain is GAGVSQSPRYKVTKRGQDVALRCDPISGHVSLYWYRQALGQGPEFLTYFNYEAQQDKSGLPNDRFSAERPEGSISTLTIQRTEQRDSAMYRCASSLEAGSSYNEQFFGPGTRLTVL.

V gene TRBV19 combines with J gene TRBJ1-6, with D perhaps TRBD1 (5 bases). V was pared by 11 bases and J by 10 bases, with 21 bases between. Germline lookup yields CDR1 LNHDA and CDR2 SQIVND (reference sequence). There are 14 residues in the CDR3. The CDR3 spells CAGSDQGTYSPLHF. CDR3 sequence (DNA): TGTGCCGGCAGTGACCAGGGTACATACTCACCCCTCCACTTT. The variable domain in full, completed from reference TRBV19 and TRBJ1-6, reads DGGITQSPKYLFRKEGQNVTLSCEQNLNHDAMYWYRQDPGQGLRLIYYSQIVNDFQKGDIAEGYSVSREKKESFPLTVTSAQKNPTAFYLCAGSDQGTYSPLHFGNGTRLTVT.

Note on this clonotype: The conserved closing phenylalanine or tryptophan is absent in this CDR3, likely reflecting a read error. This chain uses TRBV15 with TRBJ2-7; the match to TRBD2 covers 7 bases. The CDR3 covers 16 residues. In germline, CDR1 is LNHNV, CDR2 YYDKDF (reference sequence). For the CDR3, the DNA is TGCGCCACCAGCAGAGAAACAGCGGGGTCCCCCGTGGAGCAGTACTCC. Amino acids: CATSRETAGSPVEQYS.

This clonotype was recorded many times. This chain connects TRBV6-5 to TRBJ2-1, with 7 positions matching TRBD2. CDR3 length: 18 amino acids. After removal of 5 bases from V and 5 bases from J, the junction contained 18 bases not matched to a gene. Germline V gene lookup returns CDR1 MNHEY and CDR2 SVGAGI. The CDR3 coding sequence is TGTGCCAGCAGTCCCCAGGATTCGGCGGGAGCTGGGGACAATGAGCAGTTCTTC. It codes for CASSPQDSAGAGDNEQFF.

This clonotype was detected only a few times. The chain joins TRBV20-1 to TRBJ2-1, with a weak D call TRBD1 (6 bases). The germline V gene has CDR1 DFQATT and CDR2 SNEGSKA (reference sequence). There are 12 residues in the CDR3. Trimming left V 6 bases short and J 3 bases short, with 9 bases between. The CDR3 here is CSASTGYNEQFF. The DNA of the CDR3 is TGCAGTGCCTCGACAGGCTACAATGAGCAGTTCTTC.

This clonotype was recorded at least ten times. Since a much larger clone is just one base distant, this may be a read error. The genes are TRBV4-2 and TRBJ2-1, with D maybe TRBD2 (5 bases). There are 14 residues in the CDR3. Germline CDR1 LGHNA, CDR2 YNFKEQ. As DNA, the CDR3 is TGTGCCAGCAGCCATATAGCGCCGTACAGTGAGCAGTTCTTC. Translation gives CASSHIAPYSEQFF.

This clonotype counts as medium-sized. This sequence joins TRBV5-1 and TRBJ2-3; TRBD1 aligns across 7 bases. Trimming at V came to 5 bases and at J to 2 bases, leaving 11 bases not matched to a gene. CDR1 is SGHRS and CDR2 is YFSETQ in the germline V gene. This CDR3 comprises 16 residues. CDR3 nucleotides: TGCGCCAGCAGACCGGGACAGACCATAATCACAGATACGCAGTATTTT. Translating it yields CASRPGQTIITDTQYF.

The chain uses TRBV9 and TRBJ1-3; 7 bases are a match to TRBD1. The CDR3 has 15 residues. Germline V gene data show CDR1 as SGDLS and CDR2 as YYNGEE. After removal of 3 bases from V and 1 base from J, the junction contained 4 bases not matched to a gene. The CDR3 nucleotides are TGTGCCAGCAGCGCCCAGACAGGGTCTGGAAACACCATATATTTT. Encoded protein: CASSAQTGSGNTIYF.

This clonotype rates as medium-sized. This chain uses TRBV20-1 with TRBJ2-3; D may match TRBD1 or TRBD2 (5 bases each). The length of the CDR3 is 14 residues. The germline V and J ends were trimmed by 5 bases and 2 bases, with 14 bases remaining between them. Germline CDR1 DFQATT, CDR2 SNEGSKA (reference sequence). The CDR3 reads CSARDPTPTDTQYF. The DNA for the CDR3 is TGCAGTGCTCGGGACCCTACCCCCACAGATACGCAGTATTTT.

This clonotype was found once. This sequence joins TRBV6-1 and TRBJ1-5; no firm D call. The germline V and J ends were trimmed by 3 bases and 7 bases, with 13 bases remaining between them. Germline CDR1 MNHNS, CDR2 SASEGT. The CDR3 runs 14 residues. DNA of the CDR3: TGTGCCAGCAGTGATGGGAGGACCGCCCAGCCCCAGCATTTT. This gives the protein CASSDGRTAQPQHF.

As concerns this clonotype: Likely a read error: the CDR3 ends without its conserved phenylalanine or tryptophan. V gene TRBV3-1 combines with J gene TRBJ2-7; D gene uncertain. V was shortened by 8 bases and J by 3 bases, with 11 bases between the two germline ends. The germline CDR1 and CDR2 sequences are LGHDT and YNNKEL (reference sequence). CDR3 length: 12 amino acids. This chain's CDR3 is CASSSDYYEQYS. The CDR3 DNA is TGTGCCAGCTCGTCGGATTACTACGAGCAGTACTCC.

V usage is TRBV20-1 and J usage is TRBJ2-7; a weak D match, TRBD1 (6 bases). The CDR3 extends over 17 amino acids. Germline CDR1 reads DFQATT; CDR2 reads SNEGSKA (reference sequence). Trimming removed 2 bases from V and 1 base from J, with 21 bases in between. The CDR3 here is CSARPSLRGRGSYEQYF. In nucleotides, the CDR3 is TGCAGTGCTAGACCTTCCTTAAGGGGGAGAGGTTCCTACGAGCAGTACTTC.

This clonotype occurred many times. It is likely a read error, because the conserved phenylalanine at the end of the CDR3 is missing. The DNA is omitted, as the CDR3 cannot be located on it reliably, and the CDR3 follows TCRdb's listing. The J gene is TRBJ1-2, the V gene TRBV2; the table names TRBD1, a call not compared with the DNA. CDR1 and CDR2 (germline): SNHLY, FYNNEI. The CDR3 length is 10 residues, termini included. This CDR3 is CASSETRTEV.

This clonotype was recorded at least ten times. The V call is TRBV13, the J call TRBJ1-1, with D possibly TRBD1 on 6 matching bases. The V and J ends lost 2 bases and 5 bases respectively, with 18 bases between them. CDR3 length: 16 amino acids. CDR1 PRHDT and CDR2 FYEKMQ come from the germline V gene (reference sequence). The chain's CDR3 is CASSLNRITGRTEAFF. The DNA for the CDR3 is TGTGCCAGCAGCTTAAACCGGATAACAGGGAGGACTGAAGCTTTCTTT.

This clonotype was found many times. The V call is TRBV24-1, the J call TRBJ2-7, with TRBD1 identical over 11 bases. This CDR3 comprises 14 residues. Germline V gene sequence: CDR1 KGHDR, CDR2 SFDVKD. V lost 9 bases and J lost 5; bases outside the gene matches: 8. The CDR3 DNA reads as TGTGCCACCTCGAACCCGGGACAGGGGGACGAGCAGTACTTC. Amino acid sequence: CATSNPGQGDEQYF.

As to this clonotype: One junction end does not reproduce the germline sequence, and a read error may be involved. This chain joins TRBV12-3 or TRBV12-4 and TRBJ1-1; 7 positions match TRBD1. The CDR3 contains 14 residues. CDR3 sequence reads: CASAVSRGGTGAFF. The DNA of the CDR3 is TGTGCCAGCGCAGTCTCCAGGGGGGGAACTGGAGCTTTCTTT.

The rearrangement links TRBV12-3 or TRBV12-4 to TRBJ1-1, with TRBD1 as a possible D gene (6 bases). Trimming took 2 bases from V and 4 from J, leaving 8 bases between them. This CDR3 has 13 residues. This chain's CDR3 is CASSLWGPTEAFF. CDR3 DNA sequence: TGTGCCAGCAGTTTATGGGGGCCCACTGAAGCTTTCTTT.

This clonotype counts as large. The V and J genes are TRBV5-1 and TRBJ1-5; a weak D match, TRBD1 (6 bases). CDR3 size: 14 residues. Trimming pared 4 bases from V and 6 bases from J, leaving 14 bases between. Germline V gene sequence: CDR1 SGHRS, CDR2 YFSETQ. CDR3 loop: CASSEGGISQPQHF. In DNA form, the CDR3 reads TGCGCCAGCAGCGAAGGGGGAATCAGTCAGCCCCAGCATTTT.

Details on this clonotype: Because it lacks the conserved phenylalanine or tryptophan at the end, this CDR3 is likely a read error. This rearrangement joins TRBV20-1 to TRBJ2-1, with 7 bases aligning to TRBD1. V shed 1 base and J 8 bases; nucleotides not matched to a gene: 11. CDR1 is DFQATT, CDR2 SNEGSKA, per germline (reference sequence). The CDR3 contains 15 residues. CDR3: CSARGEGAGRDEQFC. The CDR3, as DNA: TGCAGTGCTAGAGGTGAGGGGGCAGGTAGGGATGAGCAGTTCTGC.